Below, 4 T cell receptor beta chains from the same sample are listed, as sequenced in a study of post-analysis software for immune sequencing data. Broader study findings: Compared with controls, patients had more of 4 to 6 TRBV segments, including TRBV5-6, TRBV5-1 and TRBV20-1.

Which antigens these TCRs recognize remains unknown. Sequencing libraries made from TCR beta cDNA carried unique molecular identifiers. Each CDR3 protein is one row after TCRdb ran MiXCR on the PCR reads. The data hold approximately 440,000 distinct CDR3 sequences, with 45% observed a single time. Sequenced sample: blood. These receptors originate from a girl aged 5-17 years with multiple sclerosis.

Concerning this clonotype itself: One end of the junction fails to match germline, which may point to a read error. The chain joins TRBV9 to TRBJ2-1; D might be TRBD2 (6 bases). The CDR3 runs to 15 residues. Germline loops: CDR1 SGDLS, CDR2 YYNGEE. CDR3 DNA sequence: TGTGCCCGCAGCGTAGGATCTAGCGCATACAATGAGCAGTTCTTC. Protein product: CARSVGSSAYNEQFF.

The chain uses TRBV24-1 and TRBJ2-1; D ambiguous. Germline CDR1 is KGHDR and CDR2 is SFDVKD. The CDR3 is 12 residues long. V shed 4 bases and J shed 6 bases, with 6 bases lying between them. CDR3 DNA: TGTGCCACCAGTGACCAGGTCAATGAGCAGTTCTTC. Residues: CATSDQVNEQFF.

The CDR3 DNA is TGCGCCAGCAGCCAAGAATTCCGGGAGGGCCGGCATGAGCAGTTCTTC. Translating it yields CASSQEFREGRHEQFF. The V and J genes are TRBV4-1 and TRBJ2-1; TRBD2 matches at 8 bases. From germline, CDR1 is MGHRA and CDR2 YSYEKL. This CDR3 is 16 amino acids long. Unmatched junction bases numbered 9, after V lost 0 bases and J lost 8 bases.

The CDR3 region is CSARDRRGLANEQFF. The DNA for the CDR3 is TGCAGTGCTAGAGATAGGAGAGGTTTAGCCAATGAGCAGTTCTTC. The chain is built from TRBV20-1 and TRBJ2-1; no definite D call. This CDR3 is built from 15 residues. Trimming shortened V by 0 bases and J by 6 bases, and 15 bases separated the two germline ends. CDR1 is DFQATT and CDR2 is SNEGSKA in the germline V gene (reference sequence).